Listed here are 21 T cell receptor beta chains from one sample, sequenced in a study of T cell responses to AZD1222 COVID-19 vaccine (dated by TCRdb to 2020 to 2022). The library was prepared using the immunoSEQ multiplex PCR assay. What TCRdb holds here is the immuneACCESS table cut down to in-frame rearrangements. Part of the clones is not present; checked against another copy, under half of the missing clones reflect an unresolved V gene, and the others are unexplained. For this sample there are fewer than 95,000 clones; around 91% appear just once. The top ten clones comprise about 31% of the sample. The label giving this sample's time point can be read as: baseline before first vaccination. The sequences come from peripheral blood, collected on day 0 of AZD1222 vaccination. These receptors were taken from an adult in good health.

The V and J genes are TRBV25-1 and TRBJ2-3, with 9 bases aligning to TRBD2. The trim removed 1 base at V and 7 bases at J, leaving 9 bases unmatched. The CDR3 runs 16 residues. CDR1 is MGHDK and CDR2 is SYGVNS in the germline V gene. DNA for the CDR3: TGTGCCAGCAGTGAATGGGCTAGCGGGAATCGGAATACGCAGTATTTT. This translates into CASSEWASGNRNTQYF. Full variable domain (outside the CDR3, taken from reference TRBV25-1 and TRBJ2-3): EADIYQTPRYLVIGTGKKITLECSQTMGHDKMYWYQQDPGMELHLIHYSYGVNSTEKGDLSSESTVSRIRTEHFPLTLESARPSHTSQYLCASSEWASGNRNTQYFGPGTRLTVL.

This chain uses TRBV7-6 with TRBJ2-7; D not certain. The germline V gene has CDR1 SGHVS and CDR2 FNYEAQ. Trimming removed 5 bases at V and 2 bases at J, with 16 bases between. The CDR3 is made up of 15 amino acids. CDR3 in amino acids: CASSLESGLAYEQYF. Written as DNA, the CDR3 is TGTGCCAGCAGCCTGGAATCCGGCCTTGCCTACGAGCAGTACTTC.

The chain couples TRBV2 to TRBJ2-3; D may match TRBD1 or TRBD2 (5 bases each). Trimming stripped 10 bases from V and 7 bases from J, with 15 bases between. Germline V lookup: CDR1 SNHLY, CDR2 FYNNEI. The CDR3 length is 12 residues. In nucleotides, the CDR3 is TGTGCCACGGGGACCATCACGAATACGCAGTATTTT. Encoded protein: CATGTITNTQYF. Full variable domain (outside the CDR3, taken from reference TRBV2 and TRBJ2-3): EPEVTQTPSHQVTQMGQEVILRCVPISNHLYFYWYRQILGQKVEFLVSFYNNEISEKSEIFDDQFSVERPDGSNFTLKIRSTKLEDSAMYFCATGTITNTQYFGPGTRLTVL.

The genes are TRBV15 and TRBJ1-2; D not certain. This CDR3 is built from 14 residues. CDR1 is LNHNV, CDR2 YYDKDF, per germline (reference sequence). The germline V and J ends were trimmed by 0 bases and 8 bases, with 13 bases remaining between them. CDR3: CATSRDRTQEGYTF. The CDR3 DNA follows: TGTGCCACCAGCAGAGACAGAACTCAGGAAGGCTACACCTTC.

J is TRBJ2-7 and V is TRBV15, with D possibly matching TRBD1 (5 bases). V was trimmed by 3 bases and J by 3 bases, leaving 12 bases between them. Germline lookup yields CDR1 LNHNV and CDR2 YYDKDF (reference sequence). CDR3 size: 14 residues. In DNA form, the CDR3 reads TGTGCCACCAGCAGTCCACAGGTGGTCTACGAGCAGTACTTC. Amino acids: CATSSPQVVYEQYF. The full variable domain, completed using reference TRBV15 and TRBJ2-7, is DAMVIQNPRYQVTQFGKPVTLSCSQTLNHNVMYWYQQKSSQAPKLLFHYYDKDFNNEADTPDNFQSRRPNTSFCFLDIRSPGLGDTAMYLCATSSPQVVYEQYFGPGTRLTVT.

The rearrangement joins TRBV5-1 to TRBJ1-5; 7 positions agree with TRBD1. This CDR3 contains 15 residues. J gave up 5 bases and V 0 bases, and 5 bases lay outside the gene matches. Germline CDR1 reads SGHRS; CDR2 reads YFSETQ. The CDR3 bases are TGCGCCAGCAGCTTGGTCCCAGGGGGTGATCAGCCCCAGCATTTT. It is translated as CASSLVPGGDQPQHF.

The chain has TRBV7-9 and TRBJ1-1; D unresolved. The CDR3 totals 13 residues. Trimming cost V 1 base and J 4 bases, with 7 bases left between them. Germline V CDR1 and CDR2: SEHNR, FQNEAQ (reference sequence). CDR3 protein: CASSLGMGTEAFF. The CDR3 coding sequence is TGTGCCAGCAGCTTAGGCATGGGCACTGAAGCTTTCTTT.

The J gene is TRBJ1-4, the V gene TRBV28, with TRBD1 matching over 8 bases. CDR1 is MDHEN and CDR2 is SYDVKM in the germline V gene. This CDR3 contains 14 residues. The V gene end was trimmed by 7 bases and the J gene end by 8 bases; junction bases not matched to a gene: 9. The chain's CDR3 is CASNPRGLQEKLFF. The DNA for the CDR3 is TGTGCCAGCAACCCCAGGGGGCTTCAGGAAAAACTGTTTTTT.

The V and J genes are TRBV7-8 and TRBJ2-7; 7 nucleotides agree with TRBD2. This CDR3 has 15 residues. The V gene's germline CDR1 is SGHVS and CDR2 FQNEAQ. Unmatched junction bases numbered 6, after V lost 3 bases and J lost 1 base. The CDR3, as DNA: TGTGCCAGCAGCTTGAGGGAGGGAAATTCCTACGAGCAGTACTTC. Protein sequence: CASSLREGNSYEQYF.

This clone was counted only a few times. This sequence joins TRBV2 and TRBJ2-7; 9 bases map to TRBD1. This CDR3 spans 15 amino acids. V trimming: 6 bases; J trimming: 5 bases; junction bases outside the gene matches: 11. CDR1 and CDR2 (germline): SNHLY, FYNNEI. CDR3 coding DNA: TGTGCCAGCAGGGGTCAACAGGGGGCGGGAAACGAGCAGTACTTC. It translates to CASRGQQGAGNEQYF.

A note on this clone: The sample has other DNA sequences that encode this CDR3 too. This rearrangement joins TRBV9 to TRBJ2-7, with 9 positions matching TRBD2. Germline loops: CDR1 SGDLS, CDR2 YYNGEE. The junction had 8 bases not matched to a gene; V was cut back by 3 bases and J by 7 bases. The CDR3 runs to 14 residues. CDR3 sequence: CASSGSGRTGEQYF. The CDR3 DNA reads TGTGCCAGCAGCGGTAGCGGGAGAACCGGAGAGCAGTACTTC.

The V gene is TRBV19, the J gene TRBJ2-5; perhaps D is TRBD1 or TRBD2 (5 bases each). Germline V lookup: CDR1 LNHDA, CDR2 SQIVND (reference sequence). CDR3 length: 13 amino acids. V lost 3 bases and J lost 5, with 10 bases in between. CDR3 in DNA: TGTGCCAGTAGTATGAGGGACGGGGAGACCCAGTACTTC. Its translation is CASSMRDGETQYF.

J is TRBJ2-1 and V is TRBV24-1; TRBD2 is a possible D gene (6 bases). Germline CDR1 is KGHDR and CDR2 is SFDVKD. CDR3 size: 16 residues. Trimming cost V 3 bases and J 6 bases, with 17 bases left between them. The CDR3 protein is CATSDTERASLNEQFF. CDR3 DNA sequence: TGTGCCACCAGTGATACCGAGCGGGCCTCCCTCAATGAGCAGTTCTTC.

The V and J genes are TRBV6-6 and TRBJ1-1, with 7 bases matching TRBD1. The germline V gene has CDR1 MNHNY and CDR2 SVGAGI (reference sequence). The CDR3 spans 11 residues. The ends lost 9 bases at V and 6 bases at J; junction bases unmatched: 4. The DNA of the CDR3 is TGTGCCAGTTCGGGGACAGCTGAAGCTTTCTTT. Encoded protein: CASSGTAEAFF.

The chain recombines TRBV7-5 with TRBJ2-1; the D segment call TRBD2 is taken from the table without a DNA check. TRBV7-5 is a pseudogene segment. The CDR3 covers 16 residues. This CDR3 is CVRSQIGTSGYNEQFF. The DNA of the CDR3 is TGTGTCAGAAGCCAAATTGGGACTAGCGGTTACAATGAGCAGTTCTTC.

This clone came up once. The V gene is TRBV18, the J gene TRBJ2-3; 7 bases are a match to TRBD2. The CDR3 sequence is 15 residues long. V lost 5 bases to trimming and J lost 3 bases; unmatched junction nucleotides: 8. In germline, CDR1 is KGHSH, CDR2 LQKENI. The CDR3 DNA is TGTGCCAGCTCATCTACAAGCGGGATGACAGATACGCAGTATTTT. Translated, it gives CASSSTSGMTDTQYF.

This chain uses TRBV19 with TRBJ1-2; 8 bases are shared with TRBD1. The CDR3 sequence is 15 residues long. The V gene end was trimmed by 5 bases and the J gene end by 8 bases; junction bases not matched to a gene: 13. CDR1 is LNHDA and CDR2 is SQIVND in the germline V gene (reference sequence). The CDR3 loop reads CASSARTGNLAGYTF. CDR3 coding DNA: TGTGCCAGTAGTGCCCGGACAGGGAATTTAGCCGGCTACACCTTC.

The CDR3 region is CAWSPGGSSYNEQFF. The CDR3 nucleotides read TGTGCCTGGAGCCCCGGCGGAAGCTCCTACAATGAGCAGTTCTTC. V and J are TRBV30 and TRBJ2-1; D uncertain. Trimming left V 3 bases short and J 0 bases short, with 12 bases between. The CDR3 has 15 residues. Per germline, CDR1 GTSNPN and CDR2 SVGIG (reference sequence).

The CDR3 DNA reads as TGTGCCAGCAGCTCGGGGACAGGGAATGAAAAACTGTTTTTT. Amino acids: CASSSGTGNEKLFF. The rearrangement links TRBV5-4 to TRBJ1-4; 9 bases map to TRBD1. The CDR3 is 14 residues long. The V gene's germline CDR1 is SGHNT and CDR2 YYREEE (reference sequence). J was trimmed by 5 bases and V by 3 bases; bases with no gene match: 2.

This clone was counted a single time. The V gene is TRBV6-5, the J gene TRBJ2-1, with D unclear. Trimming shortened V by 6 bases and J by 6 bases, and 6 bases separated the two germline ends. The CDR3 consists of 11 residues. Looked up from germline, CDR1 is MNHEY and CDR2 is SVGAGI. This CDR3 reads CASRDVNEQFF. The CDR3 DNA follows: TGTGCCAGCAGGGACGTCAATGAGCAGTTCTTC.

This clone was seen a single time. The V and J genes are TRBV30 and TRBJ2-7; D gene unclear. CDR1 is GTSNPN and CDR2 is SVGIG in the germline V gene (reference sequence). CDR3 size: 11 residues. V was pared by 1 base and J by 3 bases, with 4 bases between. The CDR3 loop reads CAWSEGYEQYF. The CDR3 DNA reads TGTGCCTGGAGTGAGGGCTACGAGCAGTACTTC.